Following are 8 T cell receptor beta chains from one sample sequenced in a study of cytomegalovirus exposure and HLA in healthy donors. PCR used 60 Vbeta primers and 13 Jbeta primers. Clones were read by immunoSEQ multiplex PCR, and TCRdb kept only the in-frame ones, dropping some. The sample consists of some 130,000 clones, roughly 69% of them appearing once. Sequenced: PBMCs. All receptors derive from a human donor in good health.

The chain is built from TRBV18 and TRBJ1-6; 12 bases map to TRBD1. The V gene's germline CDR1 is KGHSH and CDR2 LQKENI. Trimming at V came to 0 bases and at J to 7 bases, leaving 7 bases not matched to a gene. The CDR3 consists of 18 residues. DNA of the CDR3: TGTGCCAGCTCACCACCGGGACAGGGGGCGAGGGGAAATTCACCCCTCCACTTT. Protein product: CASSPPGQGARGNSPLHF. Variable domain in full (rest from reference TRBV18 and TRBJ1-6): NAGVMQNPRHLVRRRGQEARLRCSPMKGHSHVYWYRQLPEEGLKFMVYLQKENIIDESGMPKERFSAEFPKEGPSILRIQQVVRGDSAAYFCASSPPGQGARGNSPLHFGNGTRLTVT.

The J gene is TRBJ1-2, the V gene TRBV19; 12 bases align to TRBD1. CDR1 is LNHDA and CDR2 is SQIVND in the germline V gene (reference sequence). J gave up 6 bases and V 5 bases, and 7 bases lay outside the gene matches. There are 15 residues in the CDR3. The CDR3, as DNA: TGTGCCAGTAGTGTTTCGGGACAGGGGGCGAATGGCTACACCTTC. Its translation is CASSVSGQGANGYTF.

The chain has TRBV19 and TRBJ2-7; 12 nucleotides align to TRBD1. This CDR3 spans 13 amino acids. The V and J ends lost 7 bases and 4 bases, in that order; junction bases with no gene match: 2. The germline gives CDR1 LNHDA, CDR2 SQIVND (reference sequence). CDR3 coding DNA: TGTGCCAGTACGGGACAGGGGGCGTACGAGCAGTACTTC. The encoded protein is CASTGQGAYEQYF.

V is TRBV10-3 and J is TRBJ1-2; possibly TRBD1 for D (6 bases). The CDR3 is made up of 15 amino acids. The germline CDR1 and CDR2 sequences are ENHRY and SYGVKD. V dropped 0 bases and J dropped 4 bases, with 12 bases sitting between them. Here the CDR3 reads CAISESQGQTYGYTF. The CDR3 bases are TGTGCCATCAGTGAGTCGCAGGGGCAGACCTATGGCTACACCTTC.

The rearrangement uses TRBV19 and TRBJ2-7; TRBD2 aligns across 7 bases. V was clipped by 5 bases and J by 3 bases; unmatched bases: 10. The CDR3 has 15 amino acids. Germline V lookup: CDR1 LNHDA, CDR2 SQIVND (reference sequence). This CDR3 is CASSARGAGYYEQYF. The CDR3 DNA follows: TGTGCCAGTAGTGCTCGGGGAGCGGGGTACTACGAGCAGTACTTC.

The CDR3 protein is CASSLRSTTDTQYF. CDR3 nucleotide sequence: TGTGCCAGCAGCTTACGCAGTACCACAGATACGCAGTATTTT. V and J are TRBV7-2 and TRBJ2-3; D call uncertain. Germline CDR1 and CDR2: SGHTA and FQGNSA. The V end was cut by 2 bases, the J end by 2 bases, with 8 bases between. The CDR3 has 14 amino acids.

The CDR3 sequence is CASSQEGTSGAAKNIQYF. In nucleotides, the CDR3 is TGTGCCAGCAGCCAAGAAGGGACTAGCGGTGCAGCCAAAAACATTCAGTACTTC. The rearrangement links TRBV4-2 to TRBJ2-4; 11 positions agree with TRBD2. Trimming at V came to 0 bases and at J to 0 bases, leaving 4 bases not matched to a gene. Germline CDR1 and CDR2: LGHNA and YNFKEQ. This CDR3 has 18 amino acids.

The chain combines TRBV28 with TRBJ1-1; D gene uncertain. The CDR3 length is 14 residues. In germline, CDR1 is MDHEN, CDR2 SYDVKM. Trimming took off 2 bases at V and 4 bases at J, with 11 bases between the two ends. In nucleotides, the CDR3 is TGTGCCAGCAGTTTAGTCGGGGTAACCACTGAAGCTTTCTTT. It yields the protein CASSLVGVTTEAFF.